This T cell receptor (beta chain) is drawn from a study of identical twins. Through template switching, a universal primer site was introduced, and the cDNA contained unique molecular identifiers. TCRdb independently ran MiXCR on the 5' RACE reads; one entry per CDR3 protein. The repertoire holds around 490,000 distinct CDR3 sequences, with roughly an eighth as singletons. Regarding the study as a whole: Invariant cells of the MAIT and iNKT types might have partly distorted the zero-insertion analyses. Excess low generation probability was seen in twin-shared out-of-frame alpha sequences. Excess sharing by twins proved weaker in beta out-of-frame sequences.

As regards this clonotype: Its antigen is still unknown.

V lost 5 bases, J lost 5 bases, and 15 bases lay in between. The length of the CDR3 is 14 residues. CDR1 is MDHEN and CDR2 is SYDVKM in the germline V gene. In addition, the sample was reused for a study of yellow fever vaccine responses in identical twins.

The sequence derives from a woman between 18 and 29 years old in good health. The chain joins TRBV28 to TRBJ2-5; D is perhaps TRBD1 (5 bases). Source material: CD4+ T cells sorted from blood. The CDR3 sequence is CASSLGRVGETQYF. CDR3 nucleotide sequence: TGTGCCAGCAGTCTGGGCAGGGTAGGGGAGACCCAGTACTTC.